Below, 10 T cell receptor beta chains from the same sample are listed, as sequenced in a study of blood T cells in healthy people across ages. Then a second PCR, running roughly 7 to 11 cycles, was carried out with a sample-barcoded 5' primer and a J-beta primer mix. In TCRdb, the 5' RACE reads were re-called with MiXCR into one record per CDR3 protein. This table holds about 900,000 distinct CDR3 sequences, 62% found once. Material: blood. These receptors all stem from a young man in good health.

The chain carries TRBV6-6 and TRBJ2-7; TRBD1 is a possible D gene (6 bases). Germline CDR1 is MNHNY and CDR2 is SVGAGI (reference sequence). This CDR3 contains 12 residues. Between the trimmed V and J ends, which lost 5 bases and 12 bases, there was a span of 17 bases. The CDR3 spells CASSAAGEKRYF. CDR3 in DNA: TGTGCCAGCAGTGCAGCAGGGGAAAAACGGTACTTC.

The V call is TRBV12-3 or TRBV12-4, the J call TRBJ1-2; no clear D gene. The CDR3 totals 12 residues. Between the trimmed V and J ends, which lost 1 base and 7 bases, there was a span of 7 bases. In nucleotides, the CDR3 is TGTGCCAGCAGTTTAGAGCTGGTTGGCTACACCTTC. It is translated as CASSLELVGYTF.

This rearrangement joins TRBV2 to TRBJ2-2; D possibly matches TRBD1 or TRBD2 (6 bases each). Between the trimmed V and J ends, which lost 8 bases and 4 bases, there was a span of 14 bases. CDR1 and CDR2 (germline): SNHLY, FYNNEI. The CDR3 totals 14 residues. As DNA, the CDR3 is TGTGCCAGCCGAGGGACGGGGGCCACCGGGGAGCTGTTTTTT. Amino acid sequence: CASRGTGATGELFF.

V usage is TRBV29-1 and J usage is TRBJ2-7, with D possibly called TRBD1 or TRBD2 (5 bases each). Between the trimmed V and J ends, which lost 7 bases and 2 bases, there was a span of 15 bases. Per germline, CDR1 SQVTM and CDR2 ANQGSEA. This CDR3 contains 13 residues. CDR3 coding DNA: TGCAGCGCCGAGGGGCAGGCCCCCTACGAGCAGTACTTC. It encodes CSAEGQAPYEQYF.

The chain is built from TRBV5-1 and TRBJ2-1; D call uncertain. CDR3 length: 16 residues. CDR1 is SGHRS and CDR2 is YFSETQ in the germline V gene. Trimming shortened V by 3 bases and J by 5 bases, and 18 bases separated the two germline ends. The CDR3 loop is CASSSGISSTHNEQFF. The CDR3 DNA follows: TGCGCCAGCAGCTCGGGCATTAGTTCGACTCACAATGAGCAGTTCTTC.

The chain links TRBV9 to TRBJ2-7; unclear D gene. V was cut by 6 bases and J by 3 bases, with 16 bases left in between. The germline CDR1 and CDR2 sequences are SGDLS and YYNGEE. This CDR3 is 14 amino acids long. The CDR3 here is CASTPSGSLYEQYF. The CDR3 DNA is TGTGCCAGCACCCCGTCGGGCAGTCTCTACGAGCAGTACTTC.

As regards this clonotype: A read error may be the cause here, since a much bigger clone is one base away. The chain joins TRBV6-1 to TRBJ2-1; 7 positions match TRBD1. There are 14 residues in the CDR3. V trimming: 6 bases; J trimming: 1 base; junction bases outside the gene matches: 3. Germline V lookup: CDR1 MNHNS, CDR2 SASEGT. The CDR3 DNA follows: TGTGCCAGCAGGCCGGGACAGTCCTACAATGAGCAGTTCTTC. Its protein product is CASRPGQSYNEQFF.

This rearrangement joins TRBV5-1 to TRBJ2-7, with unresolved D. The CDR3 loop spans 12 amino acids. Germline values: CDR1 SGHRS, CDR2 YFSETQ. V lost 1 base and J lost 5, with 7 bases in between. Here the CDR3 reads CASSLIQDEQYF. In DNA, the CDR3 is TGCGCCAGCAGCTTGATACAAGACGAGCAGTACTTC.

DNA for the CDR3: TGTGCCAGCGGCGGGGGGCGATCCTACGAGCAGTACTTC. Amino acids: CASGGGRSYEQYF. This chain uses TRBV12-3 or TRBV12-4 with TRBJ2-7; TRBD2 agrees at 8 bases. This CDR3 is 13 amino acids long. V gave up 8 bases and J gave up 1 base; unmatched junction bases: 4.

This clonotype was seen many times. The genes are TRBV20-1 and TRBJ2-1; 9 bases agree with TRBD1. This CDR3 has 16 residues. Germline values: CDR1 DFQATT, CDR2 SNEGSKA (reference sequence). V shed 6 bases, J shed 0 bases, and the junction held 9 bases outside the gene matches. The CDR3 is CSAPSGQGSSYNEQFF. The CDR3 nucleotides are TGCAGTGCCCCGTCAGGACAGGGGAGCTCCTACAATGAGCAGTTCTTC.